This is a list of T cell receptor beta chains from one sample in a study of control samples from healthy donors and cancer patients. Only in-frame clones appear in the TCRdb table, and some are missing; sequencing was by immunoSEQ multiplex PCR. The repertoire holds 100,000 to 150,000 clones, with roughly 91% as singletons. The sample taken for sequencing was blood. The receptor set was obtained from a man aged 40-49 years in good health. CDR3s leave out the opening cysteine and the closing phenylalanine or tryptophan.

v_call	j_call	cdr3_aa
TRBV4-3	TRBJ2-2	ASSQDGSGGFTGELF
TRBV6-5	TRBJ1-1	ASRYMAEAF
TRBV6-5	TRBJ1-1	ASRVPGNTEAF
TRBV6-2/TRBV6-3	TRBJ1-1	ASSEGFKPEAF
TRBV5-4	TRBJ2-5	ASSPQETQY
TRBV3-1/TRBV3-2	TRBJ2-7	ASSLGSSYEQY
TRBV5-4	TRBJ1-1	ASSLDTRGRGTEAF
TRBV9	TRBJ1-3	ASSSPGQGSQGNTIY
TRBV30	TRBJ2-6	AWGGQWGSGANVLT
TRBV6-2/TRBV6-3	TRBJ2-6	ASSLALFTATSGANVLT
TRBV5-6	TRBJ2-5	ASSSGPGEGETQY
TRBV10-3	TRBJ2-3	AISDWGRGDTQY
TRBV9	TRBJ1-1	ASSFRTENTEAF
TRBV5-4	TRBJ2-1	ASSLAGRGGPGGEQF
TRBV30	TRBJ1-3	AWNKGPSSGNTIY
TRBV10-3	TRBJ1-6	AIRTGTGGSPLH
TRBV10-3	TRBJ1-5	AISESTGEGNQPQH
TRBV19	TRBJ2-7	ASSILQGDYEQY
TRBV6-6	TRBJ1-4	ASSRNPRTGTNEKLF
TRBV5-1	TRBJ1-6	ASSRADRVGSPLH
TRBV5-4	TRBJ1-6	ASSSNYNSPLH
TRBV5-4	TRBJ1-2	ASSPGGSWTGLYGYT
TRBV7-9	TRBJ1-2	ASSLQNYGYT
TRBV27	TRBJ1-6	ASGDRSLYSPLH
TRBV18	TRBJ1-2	ASSPGNGYT
TRBV11-3	TRBJ2-4	ASSPIEGGLGKNIQY
TRBV29-1	TRBJ2-7	SVEWDRNQY
TRBV18	TRBJ1-2	ASSQGATYGYT
TRBV11-3	TRBJ2-5	ASSSRGGRETQY
TRBV30	TRBJ2-7	AWSPGTYEQY
TRBV7-9	TRBJ1-5	ASSLGALGDHSNQPQH
TRBV6-5	TRBJ2-1	ASSYIRGAYNEQF
TRBV5-6	TRBJ2-2	ASSVRGAWAGELF
TRBV6-2/TRBV6-3	TRBJ2-7	ASSQIRGDSYEQY
TRBV24-1	TRBJ2-7	ATSDAYEQY
TRBV5-8	TRBJ2-4	ASSTWENIQY
TRBV7-2	TRBJ2-7	ASSPLSGQPSSYEQY
TRBV24-1	TRBJ2-5	ATSALGETQY
TRBV18	TRBJ2-2	ASSPYIGELF
TRBV9	TRBJ2-6	ASSVQPTGGGRANVLT
TRBV30	TRBJ1-3	AWKLPWLDGNTIY
TRBV18	TRBJ1-2	ASSPESGARNGYT